The clone carrying this T cell receptor (beta chain) was detected a few times. Germline CDR1 reads LGHNA; CDR2 reads YNFKEQ. The CDR3 spans 15 residues. The V end lost 0 bases, the J end lost 4 bases, and 13 bases lay between the germline ends. This entry is derived from a study of blood T cells in healthy people across ages. Healthy Caucasian individuals from Russia aged roughly 6 to 90 were enrolled as donors. Primed by a sample-barcoded 5' primer and a J-beta primer mix, a second PCR proceeded for roughly 6 to 12 cycles. Each cDNA molecule carried a tag from a template-switch adaptor that contained 12 random nucleotides. At least 2.5 million CDR3-containing paired-end reads were obtained per sample. TCRdb reprocessed the 5' RACE reads with MiXCR, giving one entry per CDR3 protein. The table records hundreds of thousands of distinct CDR3 sequences, about 45% of them present only once.

The rearrangement joins TRBV4-2 to TRBJ2-7, with D possibly being TRBD2 (6 bases). Source material: blood. The sequence came from a man aged 80 or over in good health. CDR3 residues: CASSQERTTTYEQYF. In nucleotides, the CDR3 is TGTGCCAGCAGCCAAGAAAGGACTACCACTTACGAGCAGTACTTC.